This T cell receptor beta chain was recorded in a study of blood T cell repertoires in COVID-19. About the research overall: COVID-19 samples collected from the United States, Italy and Spain covered acute and convalescent phases.

The germline V gene encodes CDR1 MNHEY and CDR2 SVGAGI. The CDR3 totals 12 residues. V lost 7 bases to trimming and J lost 4 bases, with 11 bases between them. Those enrolled, adults aged 18 to 89 years, came from under 25 US areas. Using immunoSEQ multiplex PCR, the repertoire was profiled, and TCRdb retains in-frame clones only, with some absent. The data hold roughly 320,000 clones, with under 90% observed a single time. Sequencing used PBMCs or T cells enriched from blood (not recorded which). The sequence came from a man aged 25-45 years who had recovered from COVID-19. The chain combines TRBV6-5 with TRBJ2-7; D is perhaps TRBD1 (6 bases). The CDR3 loop is CASNAGDYEQYF. CDR3 nucleotides: TGTGCCAGCAATGCAGGGGATTACGAGCAGTACTTC.